Each of the 8 T cell receptor beta chains below was sequenced from the same sample in a study of human CD8 memory T cell subsets. TCR beta was sequenced from UMI-tagged 5' RACE libraries. Using the 5' RACE reads, TCRdb records one entry per CDR3 protein without DNA. This listing includes under 5,000 distinct CDR3 sequences. Sequencing was done on a sample of CD8+ effector memory T cells (TEM) sorted from PBMCs. The sample's subset: effector memory CD8 T cells, CCR7- CD45RO+ CD95+. The receptors here all came from a human donor in good health.

This chain joins TRBV20-1 and TRBJ2-4; absent DNA, TCRdb's TRBD2 call cannot be checked. Germline CDR1 reads DFQATT; CDR2 reads SNEGSKA (reference sequence). This CDR3 is built from 16 residues. The CDR3 reads CSARDPLAGEINIQYF.

This chain links TRBV29-1 with TRBJ2-7; TCRdb picks TRBD1, but there is no DNA to check that call. CDR3 size: 13 residues. CDR1 and CDR2 (germline): SQVTM, ANQGSEA. This CDR3 reads CSALTGLSYEQYF.

The rearrangement joins TRBV27 to TRBJ2-1. Germline V gene lookup returns CDR1 MNHEY and CDR2 SMNVEV (reference sequence). The CDR3 runs 16 residues. CDR3 loop: CASSLVVGYSYNEQFF.

The chain links TRBV7-7 to TRBJ1-3; no DNA is available, so the TRBD1 call from TCRdb remains unchecked. This CDR3 contains 13 residues. Germline CDR1 reads SSHAT; CDR2 reads FNYEAQ (reference sequence). The CDR3 loop reads CASRDSSGNTIYF.

This chain uses TRBV4-3 with TRBJ2-6. Germline V gene lookup returns CDR1 LGHNA and CDR2 YSLEER. The CDR3 is made up of 16 amino acids. The CDR3 loop is CASSQDPDSGANVLTF.

V usage is TRBV7-2 and J usage is TRBJ1-2; the D call of TRBD1 rests on TCRdb alone, since no DNA is present to check it. Germline CDR1 SGHTA, CDR2 FQGNSA. The length of the CDR3 is 14 residues. The CDR3 sequence: CASSPWDSHYGYTF.

The V call is TRBV28, the J call TRBJ1-4; the D gene TCRdb calls, TRBD1, cannot be checked with no DNA. Germline V gene sequence: CDR1 MDHEN, CDR2 SYDVKM. The CDR3 covers 16 residues. CDR3 loop: CASSFVLGEENEKLFF.

According to its frequency, this clonotype is medium-sized. The chain couples TRBV20-1 to TRBJ2-1; the D call of TRBD1 rests on TCRdb alone, since no DNA is present to check it. This CDR3 spans 14 amino acids. Germline V lookup: CDR1 DFQATT, CDR2 SNEGSKA (reference sequence). The CDR3 reads CSARFTGDHNEQFF.